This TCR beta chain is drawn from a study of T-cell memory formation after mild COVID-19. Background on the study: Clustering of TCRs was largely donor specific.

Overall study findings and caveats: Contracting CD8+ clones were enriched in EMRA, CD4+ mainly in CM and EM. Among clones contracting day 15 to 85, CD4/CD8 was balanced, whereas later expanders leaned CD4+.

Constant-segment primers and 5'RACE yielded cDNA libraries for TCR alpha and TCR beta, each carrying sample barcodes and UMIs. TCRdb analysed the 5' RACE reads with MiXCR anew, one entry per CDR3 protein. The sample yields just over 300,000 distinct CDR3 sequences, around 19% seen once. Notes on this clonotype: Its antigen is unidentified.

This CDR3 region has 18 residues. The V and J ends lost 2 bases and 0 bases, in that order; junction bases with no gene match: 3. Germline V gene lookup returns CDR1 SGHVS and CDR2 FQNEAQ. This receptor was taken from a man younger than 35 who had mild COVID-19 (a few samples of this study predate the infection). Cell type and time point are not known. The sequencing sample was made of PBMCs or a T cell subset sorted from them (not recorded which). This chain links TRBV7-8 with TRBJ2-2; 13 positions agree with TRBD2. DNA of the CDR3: TGTGCCAGCAGCTTACTGACTAGCGGGGGGCCGAACACCGGGGAGCTGTTTTTT. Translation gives CASSLLTSGGPNTGELFF.